The 20 T cell receptor beta chains given below trace back to one sample, sequenced in a study of shared clonotypes between healthy human individuals. The method was immunoSEQ multiplex PCR; TCRdb's version includes in-frame clones alone and lacks a portion of them. The top ten hold 0.37% of the sample, which has about 2.3 million clones, about nine tenths seen once. Source material: naive CD4+ T cells from PBMCs. Subset specified: CD45RA+ positively selected. The receptors here all came from a man between 18 and 29 years old in good health. Some clones in this sample may be carry-over from other donors' samples.

The chain couples TRBV7-2 to TRBJ2-1; the D is unclear. There are 16 residues in the CDR3. Germline lookup yields CDR1 SGHTA and CDR2 FQGNSA. Between the trimmed V and J ends, which lost 2 bases and 6 bases, there was a span of 17 bases. CDR3 DNA sequence: TGTGCCAGCAGCTTAAAGAGCCGCCAGATAGGCAATGAGCAGTTCTTC. It codes for CASSLKSRQIGNEQFF.

This chain links TRBV27 with TRBJ1-6, with D unresolved. V was trimmed by 4 bases and J by 8 bases, leaving 21 bases between them. The CDR3 sequence is 17 residues long. Germline lookup yields CDR1 MNHEY and CDR2 SMNVEV (reference sequence). Here the CDR3 DNA reads TGTGCCAGCAGTTCGGCCCCAAGCGGGATTGTGTATTCACCCCTCCACTTT. It yields the protein CASSSAPSGIVYSPLHF.

V and J are TRBV9 and TRBJ2-7; a possible D gene is TRBD1 (5 bases). The germline gives CDR1 SGDLS, CDR2 YYNGEE. The CDR3 length is 15 residues. Trimming removed 4 bases from V and 0 bases from J, with 14 bases in between. The CDR3 sequence is CASSLGATSSYEQYF. The CDR3 DNA reads as TGTGCCAGCAGCTTAGGGGCTACGAGCTCCTACGAGCAGTACTTC.

The V gene is TRBV7-9, the J gene TRBJ2-5; a weak D match, TRBD1 (5 bases). Germline V gene lookup returns CDR1 SEHNR and CDR2 FQNEAQ (reference sequence). Trimming removed 2 bases at V and 7 bases at J, with 14 bases between. The CDR3 runs 14 residues. The chain's CDR3 is CASSLSGQGGTQYF. The CDR3 coding sequence is TGTGCCAGCAGCTTAAGTGGGCAGGGTGGGACCCAGTACTTC.

This clone was counted a single time. The chain employs TRBV14 and TRBJ1-2; the D is unclear. V lost 7 bases and J 8 bases, leaving 20 bases between the germline ends. This CDR3 contains 14 residues. Germline V gives CDR1 SGHDN, CDR2 FVKESK. The CDR3 DNA is TGTGCCAGCAAGGAGTCGGGCGGATTTCGAGGCTACACCTTC. Its translation is CASKESGGFRGYTF. The complete variable domain, with remaining parts taken from reference TRBV14 and TRBJ1-2, reads EAGVTQFPSHSVIEKGQTVTLRCDPISGHDNLYWYRRVMGKEIKFLLHFVKESKQDESGMPNNRFLAERTGGTYSTLKVQPAELEDSGVYFCASKESGGFRGYTFGSGTRLTVV.

This chain joins TRBV5-1 and TRBJ2-5; 8 bases agree with TRBD2. J lost 1 base, V lost 2 bases, and 4 bases had no gene match. From germline, CDR1 is SGHRS and CDR2 YFSETQ. This CDR3 is 15 amino acids long. CDR3 bases: TGCGCCAGCAGCTTAAGCGGGAGAGGCCAAGAGACCCAGTACTTC. As protein: CASSLSGRGQETQYF.

The chain joins TRBV11-2 to TRBJ2-3; 10 bases match TRBD2. Losses at the gene ends were 3 bases for V and 5 bases for J; bases not matched to a gene: 8. Germline loops: CDR1 SGHAT, CDR2 FQNNGV. This CDR3 has 16 residues. The CDR3 nucleotides are TGTGCCAGCAGCTTGAGACTAGCGGGCACCGGAGATACGCAGTATTTT. It translates to CASSLRLAGTGDTQYF.

This rearrangement joins TRBV28 to TRBJ1-4; D gene unclear. The CDR3 runs 14 residues. Trimming removed 4 bases from V and 4 bases from J, with 10 bases in between. Germline V gene sequence: CDR1 MDHEN, CDR2 SYDVKM. The CDR3 reads CASSYGTFNEKLFF. The DNA of the CDR3 is TGTGCCAGCAGTTACGGTACCTTTAATGAAAAACTGTTTTTT.

This clone has just a few counts. The rearrangement uses TRBV30 and TRBJ1-1; D is uncertain. V shed 0 bases and J shed 7 bases, with 9 bases lying between them. The germline CDR1 and CDR2 sequences are GTSNPN and SVGIG (reference sequence). This CDR3 has 12 amino acids. The DNA for the CDR3 is TGTGCCTGGAGTGTAAGTGGACTTGAAGCTTTCTTT. Amino acids: CAWSVSGLEAFF. Full variable domain (missing parts from reference TRBV30 and TRBJ1-1): SQTIHQWPATLVQPVGSPLSLECTVEGTSNPNLYWYRQAAGRGLQLLFYSVGIGQISSEVPQNLSASRPQDRQFILSSKKLLLSDSGFYLCAWSVSGLEAFFGQGTRLTVV.

The J gene is TRBJ1-2, the V gene TRBV15; the D gene is possibly TRBD1 (6 bases). The V end was cut by 2 bases, the J end by 4 bases, with 14 bases between. CDR1 is LNHNV, CDR2 YYDKDF, per germline (reference sequence). There are 15 residues in the CDR3. The DNA for the CDR3 is TGTGCCACCAGCAGACCTACACAGGGAACCTATGGCTACACCTTC. As protein: CATSRPTQGTYGYTF.

With respect to this clone: The same CDR3 also results from other DNA sequences found in this sample. The chain couples TRBV29-1 to TRBJ1-3; 9 nucleotides match TRBD1. V lost 6 bases to trimming and J lost 3 bases; unmatched junction nucleotides: 0. The CDR3 spans 12 residues. The germline gives CDR1 SQVTM, CDR2 ANQGSEA. The CDR3, as DNA: TGCAGCGTGGACAGGGGTGGAAACACCATATATTTT. Protein sequence: CSVDRGGNTIYF. Looking up the rest from reference TRBV29-1 and TRBJ1-3 gives the full variable domain: SAVISQKPSRDICQRGTSLTIQCQVDSQVTMMFWYRQQPGQSLTLIATANQGSEATYESGFVIDKFPISRPNLTFSTLTVSNMSPEDSSIYLCSVDRGGNTIYFGEGSWLTVV.

This clone was counted a few times. This CDR3 is also generated by other DNA sequences in the sample. The chain links TRBV4-2 to TRBJ2-1, with 7 bases aligning to TRBD2. Germline V gene sequence: CDR1 LGHNA, CDR2 YNFKEQ. J gave up 4 bases and V 0 bases, and 6 bases lay outside the gene matches. The length of the CDR3 is 16 residues. Here the CDR3 DNA reads TGTGCCAGCAGCCAAGATCCGGCGGGAGCTTACAATGAGCAGTTCTTC. It yields the protein CASSQDPAGAYNEQFF.

As to this clone: Other DNA sequences from this sample encode an identical CDR3 as well. V and J are TRBV18 and TRBJ2-7; TRBD1 might be the D (5 bases). Between the trimmed V and J ends, which lost 2 bases and 4 bases, there was a span of 9 bases. Germline V gene data show CDR1 as KGHSH and CDR2 as LQKENI. The CDR3 loop spans 13 amino acids. DNA for the CDR3: TGTGCCAGCTCACCAACGACAGCTTACGAGCAGTACTTC. It encodes CASSPTTAYEQYF.

The gene calls are TRBV25-1 and TRBJ1-2; 9 bases are shared with TRBD1. Looked up from germline, CDR1 is MGHDK and CDR2 is SYGVNS. The length of the CDR3 is 16 residues. After removal of 5 bases from V and 4 bases from J, the junction contained 11 bases not matched to a gene. CDR3 loop: CASSQEGTGLPYGYTF. DNA of the CDR3: TGTGCCAGCAGTCAAGAGGGGACAGGGCTACCCTATGGCTACACCTTC.

Only a few counts were recorded for this clone. Other DNA sequences from this sample encode an identical CDR3 as well. The J gene is TRBJ1-1, the V gene TRBV9; D remains ambiguous. Germline V lookup: CDR1 SGDLS, CDR2 YYNGEE. CDR3 length: 13 residues. V was shortened by 4 bases and J by 2 bases, with 9 bases between the two germline ends. CDR3 protein: CASSTRPNTEAFF. For the CDR3, the DNA is TGTGCCAGCAGCACCCGACCTAACACTGAAGCTTTCTTT.

This clone has only one observation. This rearrangement joins TRBV6-6 to TRBJ1-1; a weak D match, TRBD1 (5 bases). Germline V gene sequence: CDR1 MNHNY, CDR2 SVGAGI (reference sequence). Trimming removed 11 bases from V and 6 bases from J, with 22 bases in between. This CDR3 is 14 amino acids long. The CDR3 reads CAGGWVDGGAEAFF. CDR3 DNA sequence: TGTGCCGGGGGTTGGGTTGACGGGGGAGCTGAAGCTTTCTTT.

Only one count was recorded for this clone. The V gene is TRBV18, the J gene TRBJ1-2; D remains unclear. Germline CDR1 and CDR2: KGHSH and LQKENI. There are 12 residues in the CDR3. The V gene lost 4 bases and the J gene lost 5 bases, with 8 bases spanning the gap. The CDR3 DNA is TGTGCCAGCTCACGGGATTGGTATGGCTACACCTTC. It encodes CASSRDWYGYTF.

A single count supports this clone. This chain uses TRBV28 with TRBJ1-2; TRBD1 is a possible D gene (6 bases). V lost 5 bases and J lost 2, with 15 bases in between. The CDR3 extends over 15 amino acids. Germline V gives CDR1 MDHEN, CDR2 SYDVKM. The CDR3 reads CASSPVGGLNYGYTF. CDR3 nucleotides: TGTGCCAGCAGTCCCGTCGGGGGGCTAAACTATGGCTACACCTTC.

The rearrangement uses TRBV19 and TRBJ1-3; 8 bases line up with TRBD1. CDR3 length: 17 residues. The J segment lost 8 bases and the V segment lost 0 bases, leaving 12 bases of the junction unmatched. Germline V gene sequence: CDR1 LNHDA, CDR2 SQIVND (reference sequence). In nucleotides, the CDR3 is TGTGCCAGTAGTATAGAGGGGGACAGGAGATCGCGGGACACCATATATTTT. Translating it yields CASSIEGDRRSRDTIYF.

The chain uses TRBV15 and TRBJ1-1, with D perhaps matching TRBD1 (5 bases). CDR1 LNHNV and CDR2 YYDKDF come from the germline V gene (reference sequence). The V end lost 1 base, the J end lost 4 bases, and 10 bases lay between the germline ends. The CDR3 contains 14 residues. CDR3 region: CATSRGGRGTEAFF. CDR3 nucleotide sequence: TGTGCCACCAGCAGAGGGGGTAGGGGCACTGAAGCTTTCTTT.